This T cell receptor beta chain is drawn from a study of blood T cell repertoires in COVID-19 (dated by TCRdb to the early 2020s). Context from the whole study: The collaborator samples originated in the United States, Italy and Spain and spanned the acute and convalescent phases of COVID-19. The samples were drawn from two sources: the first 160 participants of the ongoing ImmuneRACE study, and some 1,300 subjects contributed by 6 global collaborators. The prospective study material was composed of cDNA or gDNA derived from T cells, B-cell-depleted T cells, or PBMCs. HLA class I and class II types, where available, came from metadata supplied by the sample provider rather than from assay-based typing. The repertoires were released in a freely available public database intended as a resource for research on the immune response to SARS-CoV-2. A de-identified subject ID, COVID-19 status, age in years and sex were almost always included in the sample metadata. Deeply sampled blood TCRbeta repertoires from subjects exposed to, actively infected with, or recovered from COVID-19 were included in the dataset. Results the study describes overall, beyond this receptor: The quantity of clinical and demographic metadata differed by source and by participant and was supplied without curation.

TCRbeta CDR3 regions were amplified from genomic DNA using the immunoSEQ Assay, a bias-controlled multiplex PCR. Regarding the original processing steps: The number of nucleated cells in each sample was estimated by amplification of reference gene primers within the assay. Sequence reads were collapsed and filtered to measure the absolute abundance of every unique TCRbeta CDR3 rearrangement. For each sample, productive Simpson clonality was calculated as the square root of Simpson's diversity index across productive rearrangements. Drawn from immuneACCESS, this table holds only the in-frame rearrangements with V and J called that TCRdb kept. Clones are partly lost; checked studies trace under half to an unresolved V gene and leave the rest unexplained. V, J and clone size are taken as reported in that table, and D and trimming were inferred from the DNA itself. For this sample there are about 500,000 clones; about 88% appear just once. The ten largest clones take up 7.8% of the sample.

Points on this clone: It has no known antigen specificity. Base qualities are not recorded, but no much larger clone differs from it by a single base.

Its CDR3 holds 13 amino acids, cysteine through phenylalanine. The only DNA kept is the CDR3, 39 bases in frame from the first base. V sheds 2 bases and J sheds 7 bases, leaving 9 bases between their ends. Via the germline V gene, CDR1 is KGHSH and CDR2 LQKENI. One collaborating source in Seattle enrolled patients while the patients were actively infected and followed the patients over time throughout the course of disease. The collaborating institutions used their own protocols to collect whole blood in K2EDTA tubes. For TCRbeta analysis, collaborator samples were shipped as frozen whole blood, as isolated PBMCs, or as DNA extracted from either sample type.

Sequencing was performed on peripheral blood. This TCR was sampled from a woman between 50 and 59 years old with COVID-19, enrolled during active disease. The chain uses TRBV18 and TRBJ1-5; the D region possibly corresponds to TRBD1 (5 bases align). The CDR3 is CASSPGGEQPQHF. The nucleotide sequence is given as TGTGCCAGCTCACCAGGAGGGGAACAGCCCCAGCATTTT.